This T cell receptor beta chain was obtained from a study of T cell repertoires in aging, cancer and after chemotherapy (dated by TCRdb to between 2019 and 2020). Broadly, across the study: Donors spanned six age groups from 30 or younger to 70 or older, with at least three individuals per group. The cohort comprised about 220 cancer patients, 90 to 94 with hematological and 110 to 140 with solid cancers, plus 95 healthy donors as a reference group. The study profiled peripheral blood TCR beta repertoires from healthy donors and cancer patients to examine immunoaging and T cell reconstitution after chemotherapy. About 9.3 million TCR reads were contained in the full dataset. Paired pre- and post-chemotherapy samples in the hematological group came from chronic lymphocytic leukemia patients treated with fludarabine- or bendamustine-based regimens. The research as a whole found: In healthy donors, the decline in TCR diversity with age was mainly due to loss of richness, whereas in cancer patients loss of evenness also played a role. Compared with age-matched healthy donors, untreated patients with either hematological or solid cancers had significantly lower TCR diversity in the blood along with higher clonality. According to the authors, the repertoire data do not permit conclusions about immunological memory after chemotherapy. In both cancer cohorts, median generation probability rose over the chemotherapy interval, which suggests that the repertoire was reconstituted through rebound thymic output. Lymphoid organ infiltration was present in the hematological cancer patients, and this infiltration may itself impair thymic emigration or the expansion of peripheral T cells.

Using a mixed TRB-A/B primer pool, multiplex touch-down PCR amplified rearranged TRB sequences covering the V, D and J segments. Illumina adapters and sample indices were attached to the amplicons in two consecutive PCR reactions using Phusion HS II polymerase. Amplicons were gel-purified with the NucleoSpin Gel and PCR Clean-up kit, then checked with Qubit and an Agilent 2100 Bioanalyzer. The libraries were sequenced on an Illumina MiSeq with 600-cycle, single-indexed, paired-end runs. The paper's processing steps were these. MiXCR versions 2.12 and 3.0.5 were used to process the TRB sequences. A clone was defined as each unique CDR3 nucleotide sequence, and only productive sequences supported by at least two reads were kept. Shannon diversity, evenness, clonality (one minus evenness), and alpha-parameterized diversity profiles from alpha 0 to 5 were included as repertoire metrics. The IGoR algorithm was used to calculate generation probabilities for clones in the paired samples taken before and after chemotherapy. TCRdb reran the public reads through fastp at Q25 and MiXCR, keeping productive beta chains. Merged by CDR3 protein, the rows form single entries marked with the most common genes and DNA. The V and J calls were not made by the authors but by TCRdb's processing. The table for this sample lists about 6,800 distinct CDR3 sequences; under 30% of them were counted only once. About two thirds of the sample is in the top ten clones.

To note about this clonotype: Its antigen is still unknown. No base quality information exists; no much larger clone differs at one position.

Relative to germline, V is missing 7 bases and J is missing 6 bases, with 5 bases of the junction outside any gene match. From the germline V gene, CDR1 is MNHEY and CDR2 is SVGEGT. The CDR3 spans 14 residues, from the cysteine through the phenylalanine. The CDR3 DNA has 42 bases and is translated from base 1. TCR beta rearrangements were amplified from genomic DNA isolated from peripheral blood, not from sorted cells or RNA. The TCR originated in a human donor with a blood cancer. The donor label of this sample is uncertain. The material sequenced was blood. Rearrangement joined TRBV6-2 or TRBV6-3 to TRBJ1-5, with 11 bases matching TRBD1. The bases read TGTGCCAGCAATGGACAGGGGGCTGTTCAGCCCCAGCATTTT. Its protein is CASNGQGAVQPQHF.